This is a list of T cell receptor beta chains from one sample in a study of shared clonotypes between healthy human individuals. Sequencing used immunoSEQ multiplex PCR; TCRdb keeps in-frame clones, though not all of them. Here the sample spans about a million clones, around four fifths being singletons. The sample was memory CD4+ T cells sorted from blood. The source is a man between 18 and 35 years old in good health. Each CDR3 is given with its conserved first and last residue. The D gene is left open where the match is weak. Rows may omit the clone size; those that give it use once, few, many or a size class.

TRBV2	NA	14	TRBJ1-4	NA	CASRAFSTNEKLFF	TGTGCCAGCAGGGCGTTTTCAACTAATGAAAAACTGTTTTTT
TRBV6-5	NA	14	TRBJ2-7	TRBD1	CASSSGTGVGEQYF	TGTGCCAGCAGCTCCGGGACAGGGGTTGGCGAGCAGTACTTC
TRBV2	NA	17	TRBJ1-5	NA	CASSEVTGRGSNQPQHF	TGTGCCAGCAGTGAAGTTACGGGAAGGGGATCCAATCAGCCCCAGCATTTT
TRBV11-3	NA	16	TRBJ2-2	TRBD2	CASSPFSGRGTGELFF	TGTGCCAGCAGCCCGTTTAGCGGGAGGGGCACCGGGGAGCTGTTTTTT
TRBV5-4	NA	12	TRBJ2-1	NA	CASSFKEGEQFF	TGTGCCAGCAGCTTTAAGGAAGGTGAGCAGTTCTTC
TRBV7-7	NA	17	TRBJ2-5	TRBD2	CASSLGGWTSAEETQYF	TGTGCTAGCAGCTTAGGGGGTTGGACTAGCGCCGAAGAGACCCAGTACTTC
TRBV6-1	NA	14	TRBJ2-2	TRBD2	CASDSGGAGGELFF	TGTGCCAGCGATAGCGGGGGGGCTGGCGGGGAGCTGTTTTTT
TRBV18	NA	16	TRBJ2-1	TRBD2	CASSHPTSADGNEQFF	TGTGCCAGCTCACACCCGACTAGCGCCGATGGCAATGAGCAGTTCTTC
TRBV9	once	15	TRBJ1-2	TRBD1	CASSSPAGRGLGYTF	TGTGCCAGCAGCTCCCCCGCGGGCAGGGGGCTTGGCTACACCTTC
TRBV21-1	NA	13	TRBJ2-7	NA	CASSKVPWYEQYF	TGTGCCAGCAGCAAAGTGCCATGGTACGAGCAGTACTTC
TRBV18	NA	16	TRBJ1-2	TRBD1	CASSLNRQGGNYGYTF	TGTGCCAGCTCACTAAACCGACAGGGGGGGAACTATGGCTACACCTTC
TRBV4-3	NA	16	TRBJ1-1	TRBD1	CASSPTATRGGTEAFF	TGCGCCAGCAGCCCGACCGCAACCAGGGGGGGCACTGAAGCTTTCTTT
TRBV29-1	NA	12	TRBJ1-2	NA	CSAGLGKRGYTF	TGCAGCGCGGGACTCGGGAAGAGGGGCTACACCTTC
TRBV6-6	once	15	TRBJ2-5	NA	CASSYSSVAQETQYF	TGTGCCAGCAGTTACTCATCTGTCGCGCAAGAGACCCAGTACTTC
TRBV9	NA	14	TRBJ1-2	NA	CASSVSQEDYGYTF	TGTGCCAGCAGCGTTTCGCAGGAAGACTATGGCTACACCTTC
TRBV6-6	few	15	TRBJ2-3	TRBD2	CASSATSGGTDTQYF	TGTGCCAGCAGTGCCACTAGCGGGGGCACAGATACGCAGTATTTT
TRBV2	NA	16	TRBJ2-2	TRBD2	CASSLTSGMNTGELFF	TGTGCCAGCAGCCTCACTAGCGGGATGAACACCGGGGAGCTGTTTTTT
TRBV5-1	NA	14	TRBJ1-1	TRBD1	CASRDPGGDTEAFF	TGCGCCAGCAGGGACCCAGGGGGAGACACTGAAGCTTTCTTT
TRBV7-7	NA	13	TRBJ2-1	NA	CASSLAWGDKQFF	TGTGCTAGCAGCTTAGCGTGGGGGGACAAGCAGTTCTTC
TRBV6-6	NA	16	TRBJ2-3	TRBD2	CASRQTSGGASDTQYF	TGTGCCAGCAGGCAGACTAGCGGGGGGGCCTCAGATACGCAGTATTTT
TRBV7-8	NA	12	TRBJ2-7	NA	CASSFGQAEQYF	TGTGCCAGCAGCTTCGGCCAGGCCGAGCAGTACTTC
TRBV28	NA	13	TRBJ2-1	NA	CASSGSKGREQFF	TGTGCCAGCAGTGGATCTAAGGGGCGCGAGCAGTTCTTC
TRBV28	NA	12	TRBJ2-5	TRBD1	CASGQGIVEQYF	TGTGCCAGCGGACAGGGGATAGTGGAGCAGTACTTC
TRBV18	NA	15	TRBJ1-1	NA	CASSPPSRGNTEAFF	TGTGCCAGCTCACCACCGTCCCGGGGGAACACTGAAGCTTTCTTT
TRBV27	NA	15	TRBJ2-7	NA	CASSSKGGVSYEQYF	TGTGCCAGCAGTTCAAAAGGAGGGGTTTCCTACGAGCAGTACTTC
TRBV4-1	NA	14	TRBJ2-7	TRBD1	CASSSQRQGGEQYF	TGCGCCAGCAGCTCACAGCGACAGGGCGGGGAGCAGTACTTC
TRBV25-1	NA	13	TRBJ1-1	NA	CASRSDTHTEAFF	TGTGCCAGCAGATCCGACACCCACACTGAAGCTTTCTTT